This TCR beta chain was found in a study of blood T cell repertoires in COVID-19. Study at large: T cells, B-cell-depleted T cells, or PBMCs supplied cDNA or gDNA.

This clone showed up just a few times. Assay used: immunoSEQ multiplex PCR; TCRdb lists only in-frame clones, some missing. The repertoire includes under 75,000 clones, less than 75% of them detected once, and approximately 20% sits in the top ten. This clonotype originated in a man aged 60 to 75 with acute or convalescent COVID-19. The sample was peripheral blood.

The CDR3 here is CASSAAYEQYF. The CDR3 DNA sequence: TGTGCCAGCAGCGCAGCCTACGAGCAGTACTTC. The chain employs TRBV14 and TRBJ2-7, with no clear D. Germline V gives CDR1 SGHDN, CDR2 FVKESK. The germline V and J ends were trimmed by 5 bases and 2 bases, with 4 bases remaining between them. The CDR3 is 11 amino acids.